This T cell receptor beta chain was documented in a study of vaccination effects on CD4 cells after COVID-19. Study-level findings and limits: The study got few convalescent patients and did not collect any early post-infection timepoints.

There are 15 residues in the CDR3. Germline V gene data show CDR1 as WNHNN and CDR2 as SYGVQD (reference sequence). Trimming at V came to 6 bases and at J to 2 bases, leaving 4 bases not matched to a gene. Assay used: immunoSEQ multiplex PCR; TCRdb lists only in-frame clones, some missing. The sample shows 84,000 or so clones, roughly 73% of them seen only once. Viral peptide pools were used in the ViraFEST assay to expand antigen-specific CD4+ T cells, and sequencing came afterward. Culture lasted roughly 9 days before CD4+ T cell isolation. The cohort was immunized with two doses of either the BNT162b2 or mRNA-1273 vaccine. Testing of the vaccine recipients showed negative nucleocapsid antibodies and no prior SARS-CoV-2 infection. This clone was seen a handful of times. As yet, its antigen is unknown.

This specimen consisted of CD4+ T cells from PBMCs cultured with HCoV-OC43 spike peptides, obtained after COVID-19 vaccination. Subset given: HCoV-OC43 spike overlapping peptide pool stimulation. This sequence originates from a human donor who received a COVID-19 vaccine. The chain recombines TRBV10-1 with TRBJ2-2, with 9 bases lining up with TRBD1. In DNA, the CDR3 is TGCGCCAGCAGCAGGGACAGGGCCAACACCGGGGAGCTGTTTTTT. Encoded protein: CASSRDRANTGELFF.